Here is one T cell receptor beta chain with its context. Its matching antigen is unknown. The sample comes from a study of T cell responses to AZD1222 COVID-19 vaccine. Profiling relied on immunoSEQ multiplex PCR, and the TCRdb table lists in-frame clones only, not all of them. The table shows over 75,000 clones, with roughly 90% occurring only once. This CDR3 has 15 amino acids. The junction had 4 bases not matched to a gene; V was cut back by 2 bases and J by 1 base. Germline assignment: CDR1 SQVTM and CDR2 ANQGSEA. General study findings and limits: Unmutated variant regions reportedly attract nearly half of all spike-specific TCRs. Two AZD1222 doses significantly raised spike-specific TCR breadth and depth over controls.

This sample comprised peripheral blood, obtained on day 0 of AZD1222 vaccination. The rearrangement links TRBV29-1 to TRBJ2-5, with 10 positions matching TRBD2. This receptor was identified in an adult in good health. The CDR3 reads CSVEPLAGAQETQYF. CDR3 nucleotides: TGCAGCGTTGAACCCCTAGCGGGGGCCCAAGAGACCCAGTACTTC.